The T cell receptor (beta chain) described here comes from a study of blood T cell repertoires in COVID-19. Study-level information: Italy, Spain and the United States were the sources of the convalescent and acute COVID-19 samples. PBMCs, B-cell-depleted T cells, or T cells provided the cDNA or gDNA that made up the material.

Authors' methods: Estimated nucleated cell counts came from reference gene primer amplification. The protocol was immunoSEQ multiplex PCR, while the TCRdb copy is restricted to in-frame clones and leaves out a portion. V and J calls and clone size are those listed in that table; D and trimming were worked out from the DNA. The sample shows about 300,000 clones, 86% of them seen only once. From germline, CDR1 is SGHRS and CDR2 YFSETQ. The CDR3 consists of 15 residues. Trimming pared 4 bases from V and 3 bases from J, leaving 16 bases between. Sequenced sample: peripheral blood. The genes are TRBV5-1 and TRBJ1-1; no clear D gene. This receptor was identified in a woman aged 50 to 60 with acute or convalescent COVID-19. The CDR3, as DNA: TGCGCCAGCAGCGGCCCCTCCGGAGGCGACACTGAAGCTTTCTTT. This gives the protein CASSGPSGGDTEAFF.